A single sample gave rise to the 24 T cell receptor beta chains below, sequenced in a study of T-cell reconstitution after alpha-beta-depleted transplantation in children. Unique molecular identifiers were built into the TCRbeta library. One entry per CDR3 protein, called by TCRdb with MiXCR from the PCR reads. The sample consists of about 980,000 distinct CDR3 sequences, about 31% of them appearing once. Source: PBMCs, mostly from graft donor cells, taken 360 days after TCRalphabeta/CD19-depleted stem cell transplant. The receptors were gathered from a boy under three years old who had a stem cell transplant for SCID, so the T cells may come from the graft donor.

The chain uses TRBV20-1 and TRBJ2-1; 8 bases agree with TRBD2. In germline, CDR1 is DFQATT, CDR2 SNEGSKA (reference sequence). This CDR3 has 14 residues. Trimming cost V 2 bases and J 6 bases; bases outside gene matches: 6. The chain's CDR3 is CSARRGLVGNEQFF. The CDR3, as DNA: TGCAGTGCTAGACGGGGACTAGTCGGCAATGAGCAGTTCTTC.

This chain links TRBV10-3 with TRBJ2-5, with 8 bases fitting TRBD2. CDR3 length: 14 amino acids. Germline V gene sequence: CDR1 ENHRY, CDR2 SYGVKD. The V segment lost 3 bases and the J segment 5 bases; nucleotides outside the gene matches: 5. The CDR3 protein is CAISDGRGMETQYF. The CDR3 bases are TGTGCCATCAGTGACGGGAGGGGGATGGAGACCCAGTACTTC.

The V and J genes are TRBV20-1 and TRBJ1-5; D possibly corresponds to TRBD1 (5 bases). Trimming took off 6 bases at V and 1 base at J, with 10 bases between the two ends. From germline, CDR1 is DFQATT and CDR2 SNEGSKA (reference sequence). The length of the CDR3 is 13 residues. CDR3 sequence reads: CSAHGGSNQPQHF. DNA for the CDR3: TGCAGTGCCCATGGGGGGAGCAATCAGCCCCAGCATTTT.

This clonotype was seen only once. A read error is possible here, since a much larger clone lies one base away. The chain is built from TRBV28 and TRBJ1-1; no definite D call. This CDR3 region has 14 residues. The V gene lost 10 bases and the J gene lost 9 bases, with 24 bases spanning the gap. Germline CDR1 MDHEN, CDR2 SYDVKM. CDR3 protein: CAILGSGRRTQAFF. In DNA, the CDR3 is TGTGCCATCCTAGGGAGCGGGCGAAGGACTCAAGCTTTCTTT.

This clonotype was seen a few times. V is TRBV20-1 and J is TRBJ2-1; D gene ambiguous. V was pared by 3 bases and J by 2 bases, with 11 bases between. Germline lookup yields CDR1 DFQATT and CDR2 SNEGSKA (reference sequence). The CDR3 is 14 amino acids. This CDR3 reads CSARVADPYNEQFF. The CDR3 nucleotides read TGCAGTGCTAGGGTTGCGGACCCCTACAATGAGCAGTTCTTC.

This clonotype was seen only a few times. V gene TRBV15 combines with J gene TRBJ2-7; 9 bases are shared with TRBD1. The CDR3 length is 15 residues. The trim removed 0 bases at V and 5 bases at J, leaving 5 bases unmatched. Looked up from germline, CDR1 is LNHNV and CDR2 is YYDKDF (reference sequence). This CDR3 is CATSRDRDRDHEQYF. The CDR3 DNA reads as TGTGCCACCAGCAGAGATAGGGACAGGGACCACGAGCAGTACTTC.

The chain is built from TRBV27 and TRBJ2-5, with a weak D call TRBD1 (7 bases). The germline V gene encodes CDR1 MNHEY and CDR2 SMNVEV (reference sequence). V was cut by 1 base and J by 5 bases, with 11 bases left in between. The CDR3 spans 14 residues. The CDR3 sequence is CASSLLTGRETQYF. Here the CDR3 DNA reads TGTGCCAGCAGTTTATTGACAGGGAGGGAGACCCAGTACTTC.

This clonotype was seen only a few times. This sequence joins TRBV5-1 and TRBJ2-3; D is unresolved. Trimming took off 4 bases at V and 1 base at J, with 13 bases between the two ends. The germline gives CDR1 SGHRS, CDR2 YFSETQ. The CDR3 is 15 amino acids. CDR3 nucleotide sequence: TGCGCCAGCAGCCAAGGCCCTATCGGCACAGATACGCAGTATTTT. Protein product: CASSQGPIGTDTQYF.

The CDR3 loop is CASSLGPGLAEQETQYF. CDR3 coding DNA: TGTGCCAGCAGCTTAGGACCGGGACTAGCGGAACAAGAGACCCAGTACTTC. V gene TRBV11-2 combines with J gene TRBJ2-5, with 11 bases matching TRBD2. CDR3 length: 17 residues. The V gene's germline CDR1 is SGHAT and CDR2 FQNNGV. The V and J ends lost 1 base and 2 bases, in that order; junction bases with no gene match: 6.

This chain joins TRBV24-1 and TRBJ2-5; maybe TRBD2 (5 bases). The CDR3 spans 14 residues. Per the germline V gene, CDR1 is KGHDR and CDR2 is SFDVKD. V lost 0 bases, J lost 2 bases, and 6 bases lay in between. CDR3 sequence: CATSDLTSQETQYF. The CDR3 bases are TGTGCCACCAGTGATTTGACTAGTCAAGAGACCCAGTACTTC.

The table lists this clonotype with many counts. This chain connects TRBV5-1 to TRBJ2-7, with 9 bases fitting TRBD1. The CDR3 totals 14 residues. CDR1 is SGHRS, CDR2 YFSETQ, per germline. After removal of 4 bases from V and 5 bases from J, the junction contained 7 bases not matched to a gene. CDR3 in DNA: TGCGCCAGCAGCGGTGCCGGGACAGGGAACGAGCAGTACTTC. Translating gives CASSGAGTGNEQYF.

The rearrangement joins TRBV27 to TRBJ2-1; D is possibly TRBD1 or TRBD2 (5 bases each). The V end lost 2 bases, the J end lost 0 bases, and 14 bases lay between the germline ends. The CDR3 totals 17 residues. The germline V gene has CDR1 MNHEY and CDR2 SMNVEV (reference sequence). The CDR3 sequence is CASSLRGGWSSYNEQFF. DNA of the CDR3: TGTGCCAGCAGTTTAAGGGGCGGGTGGAGCTCCTACAATGAGCAGTTCTTC.

The rearrangement uses TRBV5-5 and TRBJ2-3, with D maybe TRBD2 (6 bases). CDR1 and CDR2 from the germline V gene are SGHKS and YYEKEE (reference sequence). Trimming took 4 bases from V and 5 from J, leaving 14 bases between them. The CDR3 totals 14 residues. CDR3 loop: CASSPVEGGDTQYF. The CDR3, as DNA: TGTGCCAGCAGCCCGGTGGAGGGCGGAGATACGCAGTATTTT.

The chain has TRBV5-1 and TRBJ1-3; D is uncertain. Per germline, CDR1 SGHRS and CDR2 YFSETQ. This CDR3 region has 16 residues. The germline V and J ends were trimmed by 1 base and 0 bases, with 11 bases remaining between them. The DNA for the CDR3 is TGCGCCAGCAGCTTGTCCAGCCGGGTCTCTGGAAACACCATATATTTT. It specifies CASSLSSRVSGNTIYF.

V and J are TRBV7-9 and TRBJ2-5; D unclear. There are 11 residues in the CDR3. Per germline, CDR1 SEHNR and CDR2 FQNEAQ (reference sequence). V was clipped by 8 bases and J by 5 bases, with 9 bases between them. This chain's CDR3 is CASAARETQYF. The DNA of the CDR3 is TGTGCCAGCGCCGCGAGGGAGACCCAGTACTTC.

This clonotype was found a few times. This chain links TRBV20-1 with TRBJ2-3; D unresolved. Trimming took off 3 bases at V and 2 bases at J, with 9 bases between the two ends. CDR1 DFQATT and CDR2 SNEGSKA come from the germline V gene (reference sequence). CDR3 length: 13 amino acids. The CDR3 nucleotides read TGCAGTGCTAGTCCTCGGGTCACAGATACGCAGTATTTT. This codes for CSASPRVTDTQYF.

This chain uses TRBV12-3 or TRBV12-4 with TRBJ1-4; possibly TRBD1 for D (6 bases). V lost 3 bases and J lost 3, with 11 bases in between. The CDR3 is 15 amino acids. Here the CDR3 DNA reads TGTGCCAGCAGTTTTCGGGGGCAGCCTAATGAAAAACTGTTTTTT. This translates into CASSFRGQPNEKLFF.

This clonotype was seen a few times. The rearrangement links TRBV29-1 to TRBJ1-1, with a weak D call TRBD1 (6 bases). CDR1 SQVTM and CDR2 ANQGSEA come from the germline V gene. The CDR3 contains 14 residues. The ends were cut back, 5 bases at V and 1 base at J, with 14 bases in the middle. CDR3 nucleotide sequence: TGCAGCGTTCGAAGGGGACACCAGAACACTGAAGCTTTCTTT. This encodes CSVRRGHQNTEAFF.

Concerning this clonotype itself: The CDR3 end shows no conserved phenylalanine or tryptophan, and so a read error is likely. This sequence joins TRBV4-1 and TRBJ2-4; D not certain. Germline lookup yields CDR1 MGHRA and CDR2 YSYEKL. Deletions cut 0 bases from V and 0 bases from J, with 15 bases between. CDR3 length: 18 amino acids. The CDR3 protein is CASSQDPQAALAKNIQYY. CDR3 nucleotides: TGCGCCAGCAGCCAAGATCCCCAGGCAGCCTTAGCCAAAAACATTCAGTACTAC.

This clonotype was counted between two and nine times. The J gene is TRBJ2-1, the V gene TRBV12-3 or TRBV12-4; tentative D call: TRBD2 (7 bases). The length of the CDR3 is 15 residues. V was clipped by 7 bases and J by 10 bases, with 23 bases between them. CDR3 coding DNA: TGTGCCAGCATTTCGAGAGGGGGGGGCCTAGGAGAGCAGTTCTTC. This translates into CASISRGGGLGEQFF.

The CDR3 loop reads CASSSEVAAVSGANVLTF. The CDR3 DNA follows: TGTGCCAGCTCAAGCGAGGTGGCAGCTGTCTCTGGGGCCAACGTCCTGACTTTC. This rearrangement joins TRBV18 to TRBJ2-6; D is undetermined. The ends were cut back, 5 bases at V and 0 bases at J, with 17 bases in the middle. Germline CDR1 reads KGHSH; CDR2 reads LQKENI. There are 18 residues in the CDR3.

This clonotype was observed a handful of times. This sequence joins TRBV5-1 and TRBJ2-1, with D possibly TRBD1 on 6 matching bases. This CDR3 is 20 amino acids long. CDR1 is SGHRS and CDR2 is YFSETQ in the germline V gene. Trimming shortened V by 3 bases and J by 0 bases, and 25 bases separated the two germline ends. Here the CDR3 reads CASSSGSGTTRGSSYNEQFF. DNA of the CDR3: TGCGCCAGCAGCTCGGGGTCGGGAACGACCAGGGGTAGCTCCTACAATGAGCAGTTCTTC.

This clonotype came up a few times. J is TRBJ2-5 and V is TRBV4-1; 9 bases align to TRBD1. This CDR3 comprises 15 residues. The V segment lost 4 bases and the J segment 5 bases; nucleotides outside the gene matches: 8. CDR1 and CDR2 from the germline V gene are MGHRA and YSYEKL. CDR3: CASSPGQGLWETQYF. Here the CDR3 DNA reads TGCGCCAGCAGCCCGGGACAGGGACTTTGGGAGACCCAGTACTTC.

In this sample, this clonotype turned up a few times. The V gene is TRBV10-3, the J gene TRBJ2-5; D is possibly TRBD1 or TRBD2 (5 bases each). The CDR3 has 15 residues. The V end lost 4 bases, the J end lost 2 bases, and 14 bases lay between the germline ends. CDR1 is ENHRY, CDR2 SYGVKD, per germline. The CDR3 bases are TGTGCCATCAGTGTCGCCGGGACCGAACAAGAGACCCAGTACTTC. Its protein product is CAISVAGTEQETQYF.